This is a list of T cell receptor beta chains from one sample in a study of CD8 T cells in Susac syndrome. In TCRdb, the immunoSEQ multiplex PCR reads were re-called with MiXCR into one record per CDR3 protein. Of 400,000 or so distinct CDR3 sequences in the sample, approximately 89% were seen once. The specimen sequenced was CD8+ T cells from PBMCs. All receptors derive from a human donor with multiple sclerosis. CDR3s leave out the opening cysteine and the closing phenylalanine or tryptophan. The order of the fields is V gene, J gene, clone size, CDR3 protein. Clone size, where shown, is once, few, many, or a class for clones that have expanded.

V gene: TRBV27
J gene: TRBJ2-3
clone size: .
CDR3 protein: ASSALGTSPADTQY

V gene: TRBV4-1
J gene: TRBJ2-2
clone size: .
CDR3 protein: ASSQADRTGELF

V gene: TRBV18
J gene: TRBJ2-1
clone size: once
CDR3 protein: ASSPWPLRYEQF

V gene: TRBV6-1
J gene: TRBJ1-1
clone size: .
CDR3 protein: ASSQFGGDNTEAF

V gene: TRBV4-1
J gene: TRBJ1-2
clone size: .
CDR3 protein: ASSQVGNFYGYT

V gene: TRBV5-1
J gene: TRBJ2-3
clone size: .
CDR3 protein: ASSPEGGPDTQY

V gene: TRBV5-8
J gene: TRBJ1-5
clone size: few
CDR3 protein: ASSLGRQPQH

V gene: TRBV12-3/TRBV12-4
J gene: TRBJ2-1
clone size: .
CDR3 protein: ASSSPTTGTSGHNEQF

V gene: TRBV6-1
J gene: TRBJ2-1
clone size: few
CDR3 protein: ASSYSGIYDEQF

V gene: TRBV7-9
J gene: TRBJ2-1
clone size: .
CDR3 protein: ASSSSDPGRRETYNEQF

V gene: TRBV19
J gene: TRBJ2-2
clone size: .
CDR3 protein: ASTDPQLRAWTGELF

V gene: TRBV27
J gene: TRBJ2-2
clone size: .
CDR3 protein: ASSLWTGDTGELF

V gene: TRBV6-1
J gene: TRBJ1-1
clone size: .
CDR3 protein: ASSGDRGWLNTEAF

V gene: TRBV6-5
J gene: TRBJ1-1
clone size: .
CDR3 protein: ASSYSIGTGNTEAF

V gene: TRBV18
J gene: TRBJ1-1
clone size: .
CDR3 protein: ASSPRPGVDTEAF

V gene: TRBV11-2
J gene: TRBJ2-1
clone size: .
CDR3 protein: ASSLVVVGVGDGNEQF

V gene: TRBV7-9
J gene: TRBJ2-2
clone size: .
CDR3 protein: ASSWTEPNTGELF

V gene: TRBV6-5
J gene: TRBJ2-7
clone size: .
CDR3 protein: ASSSTGPYEQY

V gene: TRBV15
J gene: TRBJ2-7
clone size: few
CDR3 protein: ATSPRDRPYEQY

V gene: TRBV3-1
J gene: TRBJ1-1
clone size: .
CDR3 protein: ASSQVRGGETEAF

V gene: TRBV30
J gene: TRBJ2-1
clone size: .
CDR3 protein: ACQGLAGGYNEQF

V gene: TRBV20-1
J gene: TRBJ2-4
clone size: .
CDR3 protein: SAPPYGEAKNIQY

V gene: TRBV7-9
J gene: TRBJ1-1
clone size: .
CDR3 protein: ASTQGTGTRRTEAF

V gene: TRBV5-4
J gene: TRBJ2-2
clone size: .
CDR3 protein: AFSHLTGELF

V gene: TRBV30
J gene: TRBJ2-3
clone size: .
CDR3 protein: AWSVETDTQY

V gene: TRBV30
J gene: TRBJ2-5
clone size: .
CDR3 protein: AWSVLASGETQY

V gene: TRBV3-1
J gene: TRBJ2-7
clone size: few
CDR3 protein: ASSQDSASSYEQY

V gene: TRBV12-3/TRBV12-4
J gene: TRBJ1-1
clone size: .
CDR3 protein: ASSPRTEPNTEAF

V gene: TRBV19
J gene: TRBJ2-2
clone size: few
CDR3 protein: ASSTTSGPNTGELF

V gene: TRBV5-1
J gene: TRBJ2-7
clone size: .
CDR3 protein: ASSEGPSEVYEQY

V gene: TRBV7-9
J gene: TRBJ2-1
clone size: .
CDR3 protein: ASSSSGVALHYNEQF

V gene: TRBV11-2
J gene: TRBJ2-7
clone size: .
CDR3 protein: ASSPRGIYEQY

V gene: TRBV7-9
J gene: TRBJ2-5
clone size: .
CDR3 protein: ASSSGGGETQY

V gene: TRBV30
J gene: TRBJ1-1
clone size: .
CDR3 protein: AWDVNTEAF

V gene: TRBV19
J gene: TRBJ1-1
clone size: .
CDR3 protein: ASSMGDRDFMNTEAF

V gene: TRBV2
J gene: TRBJ2-1
clone size: .
CDR3 protein: ASSAQSGTLSNEQF

V gene: TRBV30
J gene: TRBJ2-5
clone size: once
CDR3 protein: AWSVRTLQGAGTQY

V gene: TRBV7-2
J gene: TRBJ2-7
clone size: .
CDR3 protein: ASSPLVDTHEQY

V gene: TRBV6-1
J gene: TRBJ2-1
clone size: few
CDR3 protein: ASSWGQQYNEQF

V gene: TRBV11-2
J gene: TRBJ2-7
clone size: once
CDR3 protein: ASGGRGRPYEQY

V gene: TRBV6-1
J gene: TRBJ2-2
clone size: .
CDR3 protein: ASSESNSLELF

V gene: TRBV27
J gene: TRBJ2-1
clone size: .
CDR3 protein: ASKPGTEHNEQF

V gene: TRBV4-1
J gene: TRBJ2-1
clone size: .
CDR3 protein: ASSQDREITYNEQF

V gene: TRBV27
J gene: TRBJ2-1
clone size: .
CDR3 protein: ASSSPSAEQF

V gene: TRBV6-2/TRBV6-3
J gene: TRBJ2-7
clone size: .
CDR3 protein: ASTLRASYEQY

V gene: TRBV7-2
J gene: TRBJ1-1
clone size: few
CDR3 protein: ASSFFRSEAF

V gene: TRBV2
J gene: TRBJ1-2
clone size: .
CDR3 protein: ASRPDQGVLTGSGYGYT

V gene: TRBV2
J gene: TRBJ2-5
clone size: .
CDR3 protein: ASSTPGGRQETQY

V gene: TRBV2
J gene: TRBJ2-3
clone size: .
CDR3 protein: ASSEGGGGDTQY

V gene: TRBV4-1
J gene: TRBJ1-5
clone size: .
CDR3 protein: ASSQDGGGSNQPQH

V gene: TRBV5-6
J gene: TRBJ2-3
clone size: few
CDR3 protein: ASSFRTGRTDTQY

V gene: TRBV12-3/TRBV12-4
J gene: TRBJ2-2
clone size: .
CDR3 protein: ASGRAGPTGELF